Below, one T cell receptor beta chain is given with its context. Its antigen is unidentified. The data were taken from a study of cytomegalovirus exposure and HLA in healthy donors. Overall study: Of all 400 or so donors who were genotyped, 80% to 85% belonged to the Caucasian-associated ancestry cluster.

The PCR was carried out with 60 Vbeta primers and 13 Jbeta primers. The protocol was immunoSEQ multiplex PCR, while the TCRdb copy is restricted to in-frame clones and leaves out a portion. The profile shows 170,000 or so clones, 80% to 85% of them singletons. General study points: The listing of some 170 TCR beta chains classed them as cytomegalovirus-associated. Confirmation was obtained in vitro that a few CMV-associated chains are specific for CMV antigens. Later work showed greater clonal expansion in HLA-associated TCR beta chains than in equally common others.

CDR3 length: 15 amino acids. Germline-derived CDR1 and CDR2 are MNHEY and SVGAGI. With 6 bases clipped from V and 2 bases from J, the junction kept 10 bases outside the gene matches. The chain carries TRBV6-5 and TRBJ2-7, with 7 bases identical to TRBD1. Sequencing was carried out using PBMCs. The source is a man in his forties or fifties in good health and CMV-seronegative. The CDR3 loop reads CASRYGTVDPYEQYF. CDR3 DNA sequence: TGTGCCAGCAGATACGGGACAGTGGATCCCTACGAGCAGTACTTC.